This TCR beta chain was sequenced during a study of vaccination effects on CD4 cells after COVID-19. Findings and caveats of the study: Healthy vaccinees' vaccine-induced clones included only 1 of 255 that recognized common cold coronaviruses. Infection- and vaccine-induced clones contracted markedly late after vaccination. Convalescent patients in the study were few, and early post-infection timepoints were absent.

Subsequent to 10 days of culture, CD4+ T cells were isolated. Half the medium was swapped for IL-2 medium on days 3 and 7. This clone occurred once. Its specificity is unknown. TCRdb keeps only in-frame clones here, not all; method: immunoSEQ multiplex PCR. The sample lists around 30,000 clones; 70% to 80% were seen once. Material: CD4+ T cells from PBMCs cultured without peptide, obtained before COVID-19 vaccination. The sequence was obtained from a human donor who received a COVID-19 vaccine.

CDR3 sequence (DNA): TGTGCCAGTAGTATCGACAGGGTAAACACTGAAGCTTTCTTT. Translated: CASSIDRVNTEAFF. V usage is TRBV19 and J usage is TRBJ1-1, with 7 bases identical to TRBD1. The CDR3 has 14 residues. Germline CDR1 reads LNHDA; CDR2 reads SQIVND (reference sequence). J was trimmed by 2 bases and V by 3 bases; bases with no gene match: 3.